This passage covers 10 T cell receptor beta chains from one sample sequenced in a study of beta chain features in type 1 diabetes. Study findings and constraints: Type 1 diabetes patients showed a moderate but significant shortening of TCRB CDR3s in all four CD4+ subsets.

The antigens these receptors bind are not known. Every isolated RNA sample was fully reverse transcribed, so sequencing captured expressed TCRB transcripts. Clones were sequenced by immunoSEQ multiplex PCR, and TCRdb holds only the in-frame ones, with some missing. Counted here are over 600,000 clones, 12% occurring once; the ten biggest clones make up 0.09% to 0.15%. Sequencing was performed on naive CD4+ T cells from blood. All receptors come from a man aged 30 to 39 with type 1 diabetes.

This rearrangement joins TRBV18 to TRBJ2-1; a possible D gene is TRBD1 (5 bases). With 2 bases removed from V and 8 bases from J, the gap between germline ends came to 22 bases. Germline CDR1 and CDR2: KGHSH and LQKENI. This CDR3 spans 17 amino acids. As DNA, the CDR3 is TGTGCCAGCTCACCAGCCCCGCTTGGTAAATGGGGCCATGAGCAGTTCTTC. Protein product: CASSPAPLGKWGHEQFF.

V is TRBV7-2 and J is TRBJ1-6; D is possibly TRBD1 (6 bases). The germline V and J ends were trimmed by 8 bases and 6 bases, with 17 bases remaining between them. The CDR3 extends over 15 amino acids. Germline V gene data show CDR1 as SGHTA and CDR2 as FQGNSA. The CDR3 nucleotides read TGTGCCAGCGCCCTCAGTGGACAGATTAATTCACCCCTCCACTTT. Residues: CASALSGQINSPLHF.

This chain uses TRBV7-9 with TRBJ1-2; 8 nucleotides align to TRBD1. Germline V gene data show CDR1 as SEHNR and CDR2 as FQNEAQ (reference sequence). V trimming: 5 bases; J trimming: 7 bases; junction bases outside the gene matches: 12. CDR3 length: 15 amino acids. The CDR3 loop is CASSRKDREKSGYTF. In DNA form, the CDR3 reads TGTGCCAGCAGCCGCAAGGACAGGGAGAAGTCTGGCTACACCTTC.

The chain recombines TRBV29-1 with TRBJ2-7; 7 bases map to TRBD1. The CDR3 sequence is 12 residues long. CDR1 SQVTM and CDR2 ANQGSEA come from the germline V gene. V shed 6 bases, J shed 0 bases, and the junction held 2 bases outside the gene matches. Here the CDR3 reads CSVQGSSYEQYF. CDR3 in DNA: TGCAGCGTACAGGGGAGCTCCTACGAGCAGTACTTC.

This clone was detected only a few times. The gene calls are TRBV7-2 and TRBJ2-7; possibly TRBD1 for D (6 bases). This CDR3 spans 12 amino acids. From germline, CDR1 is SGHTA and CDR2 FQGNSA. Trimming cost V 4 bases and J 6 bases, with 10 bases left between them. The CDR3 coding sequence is TGTGCCAGCAGCTATACAGGGTTCGAGCAGTACTTC. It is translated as CASSYTGFEQYF.

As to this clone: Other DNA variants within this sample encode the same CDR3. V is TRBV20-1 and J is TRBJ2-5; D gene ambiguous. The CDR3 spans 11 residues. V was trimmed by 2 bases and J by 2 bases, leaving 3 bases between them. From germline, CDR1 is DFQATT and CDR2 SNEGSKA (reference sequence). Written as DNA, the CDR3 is TGCAGTGCTAGACATCAAGAGACCCAGTACTTC. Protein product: CSARHQETQYF.

The CDR3 region is CSARDLREQYF. The CDR3 DNA is TGCAGTGCCCGGGACCTGAGGGAGCAGTACTTC. V and J are TRBV20-1 and TRBJ2-7; D might be TRBD1 or TRBD2, each matching 5 bases. The CDR3 covers 11 residues. The V end lost 6 bases, the J end lost 7 bases, and 13 bases lay between the germline ends. Germline V lookup: CDR1 DFQATT, CDR2 SNEGSKA (reference sequence).

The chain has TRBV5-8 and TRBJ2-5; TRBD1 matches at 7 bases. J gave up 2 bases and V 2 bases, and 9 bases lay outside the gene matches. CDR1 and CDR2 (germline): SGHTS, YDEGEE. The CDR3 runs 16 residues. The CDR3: CASSLYGQVYQETQYF. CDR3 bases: TGTGCCAGCAGCTTATACGGACAGGTCTATCAAGAGACCCAGTACTTC.

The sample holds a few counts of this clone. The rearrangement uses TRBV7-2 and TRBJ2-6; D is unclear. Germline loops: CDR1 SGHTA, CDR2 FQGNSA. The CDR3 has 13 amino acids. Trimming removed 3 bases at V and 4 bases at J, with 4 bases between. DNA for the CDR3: TGTGCCAGCAGCTTCACCGGGGCCAACGTCCTGACTTTC. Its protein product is CASSFTGANVLTF.

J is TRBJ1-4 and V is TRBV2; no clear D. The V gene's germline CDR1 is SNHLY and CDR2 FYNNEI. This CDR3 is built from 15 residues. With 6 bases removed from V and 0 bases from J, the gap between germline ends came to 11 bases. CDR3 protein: CASRGSPATNEKLFF. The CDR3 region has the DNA TGTGCCAGCAGAGGATCACCAGCAACTAATGAAAAACTGTTTTTT.